These 17 T cell receptor beta chains originate from one sample sequenced in a study of cytomegalovirus exposure and HLA in healthy donors. PCR primers comprised 60 Vbeta and 13 Jbeta primers. Using immunoSEQ multiplex PCR, the repertoire was profiled, and TCRdb retains in-frame clones only, with some absent. The sample lists around 190,000 clones, about 9% occurring once. The specimen was PBMCs. The receptors here all came from a woman aged 25-40 years in good health and CMV-seropositive.

This clone was detected a few times. The chain is built from TRBV27 and TRBJ2-3, with D hard to call. V lost 10 bases and J 8 bases, leaving 10 bases between the germline ends. Germline V gene sequence: CDR1 MNHEY, CDR2 SMNVEV (reference sequence). This CDR3 region has 10 residues. The DNA for the CDR3 is TGTGCCACCGACTTTCCTACGCAGTATTTT. Its protein product is CATDFPTQYF.

In its sample, this clone was seen a few times. J is TRBJ2-3 and V is TRBV5-4; 9 bases match TRBD2. The CDR3 runs to 14 residues. Germline V gives CDR1 SGHNT, CDR2 YYREEE (reference sequence). V shed 4 bases, J shed 6 bases, and the junction held 6 bases outside the gene matches. The CDR3 reads CASSGGLAYDTQYF. CDR3 sequence (DNA): TGTGCCAGCAGCGGGGGACTAGCATACGATACGCAGTATTTT.

This clone appeared a single time. The V gene is TRBV9, the J gene TRBJ2-7; 15 bases match TRBD2. The V and J ends lost 3 bases and 0 bases, in that order; junction bases with no gene match: 4. CDR1 and CDR2 (germline): SGDLS, YYNGEE. CDR3 length: 17 amino acids. This CDR3 reads CASSAGLAGGSSYEQYF. CDR3 bases: TGTGCCAGCAGCGCCGGACTAGCGGGAGGGAGCTCCTACGAGCAGTACTTC.

The gene calls are TRBV7-3 and TRBJ2-2, with 10 bases that match TRBD1. CDR3 size: 16 residues. Germline V gene data show CDR1 as SGHTA and CDR2 as FQGTGA. V lost 5 bases to trimming and J lost 3 bases; unmatched junction nucleotides: 6. The CDR3 region is CASSRRTGGDTGELFF. DNA of the CDR3: TGTGCCAGCAGCCGTAGGACAGGGGGGGACACCGGGGAGCTGTTTTTT. Complete variable domain (other parts from reference TRBV7-3 and TRBJ2-2): GAGVSQTPSNKVTEKGKYVELRCDPISGHTALYWYRQSLGQGPEFLIYFQGTGAADDSGLPNDRFFAVRPEGSVSTLKIQRTERGDSAVYLCASSRRTGGDTGELFFGEGSRLTVL.

This clone was seen only a few times. The chain links TRBV29-1 to TRBJ1-1; D ambiguous. V was trimmed by 7 bases and J by 5 bases, leaving 8 bases between them. The CDR3 is 10 residues long. Germline V gene lookup returns CDR1 SQVTM and CDR2 ANQGSEA. The CDR3 coding sequence is TGCAGCGCCGGGGAGACTGAAGCTTTCTTT. This translates into CSAGETEAFF.

This clone was counted a few times. As DNA, the CDR3 is TGCAGTGCTGGACAGGGATATGGCTACACCTTC. Its protein product is CSAGQGYGYTF. The chain has TRBV20-1 and TRBJ1-2, with 8 bases identical to TRBD1. This CDR3 is built from 11 residues. With V trimmed by 5 bases and J by 5 bases, 1 base remained unmatched. From germline, CDR1 is DFQATT and CDR2 SNEGSKA (reference sequence).

This clone was counted only a few times. The chain links TRBV18 to TRBJ1-2; D may be TRBD1 (5 bases). The length of the CDR3 is 15 residues. V lost 3 bases to trimming and J lost 4 bases, with 15 bases between them. Germline-derived CDR1 and CDR2 are KGHSH and LQKENI. The CDR3 is CASSPLGEEFYGYTF. The CDR3 DNA is TGTGCCAGCTCACCCCTAGGGGAGGAATTCTATGGCTACACCTTC.

The genes are TRBV5-4 and TRBJ2-7, with 10 bases fitting TRBD1. Germline trimming cut 3 bases from V and 2 bases from J; bases unmatched to any gene: 2. In germline, CDR1 is SGHNT, CDR2 YYREEE (reference sequence). This CDR3 comprises 14 residues. The CDR3 spells CASSSGQGTYEQYF. CDR3 in DNA: TGTGCCAGCAGCTCGGGACAGGGGACCTACGAGCAGTACTTC. Variable domain in full (rest from reference TRBV5-4 and TRBJ2-7): ETGVTQSPTHLIKTRGQQVTLRCSSQSGHNTVSWYQQALGQGPQFIFQYYREEENGRGNFPPRFSGLQFPNYSSELNVNALELDDSALYLCASSSGQGTYEQYFGPGTRLTVT.

This rearrangement joins TRBV7-9 to TRBJ2-7; TRBD2 agrees at 12 bases. J was trimmed by 3 bases and V by 5 bases; bases with no gene match: 8. CDR3 size: 16 residues. Germline V gene data show CDR1 as SEHNR and CDR2 as FQNEAQ (reference sequence). The CDR3 bases are TGTGCCAGCAGCAGACTAGCGGGAGTCGGTAGCTACGAGCAGTACTTC. Translated, it gives CASSRLAGVGSYEQYF.

V usage is TRBV5-4 and J usage is TRBJ2-1; 7 bases line up with TRBD2. The V and J ends lost 0 bases and 5 bases, in that order; junction bases with no gene match: 14. CDR1 is SGHNT, CDR2 YYREEE, per germline (reference sequence). This CDR3 contains 18 residues. CDR3 sequence (DNA): TGTGCCAGCAGCTTGGCACCGGGGAGACGGCTAGCGGACAATGAGCAGTTCTTC. Translated, it gives CASSLAPGRRLADNEQFF.

The J gene is TRBJ1-3, the V gene TRBV5-5; the D gene is possibly TRBD1 (6 bases). The CDR3 spans 12 residues. The germline V gene encodes CDR1 SGHKS and CDR2 YYEKEE (reference sequence). The V gene lost 3 bases and the J gene lost 7 bases, with 8 bases spanning the gap. The CDR3 bases are TGTGCCAGCAGCTCCCAGGGGAACACCATATATTTT. Translation: CASSSQGNTIYF.

Comments on this clone: Compared with germline, one end of the junction differs, possibly owing to a read error. The chain carries TRBV7-8 and TRBJ2-7; D unclear. The CDR3 spans 15 residues. In germline, CDR1 is SGHVS, CDR2 FQNEAQ. CDR3 protein: CANSLLRSVTYEQYF. Written as DNA, the CDR3 is TGTGCCAACAGCTTACTGCGCAGCGTTACCTACGAGCAGTACTTC.

This clone turned up a few times. The chain has TRBV20-1 and TRBJ2-1; 7 bases fit TRBD2. CDR1 and CDR2 (germline): DFQATT, SNEGSKA (reference sequence). The V and J ends lost 2 bases and 9 bases, in that order; junction bases with no gene match: 1. The length of the CDR3 is 11 residues. The CDR3 DNA sequence: TGCAGTGCTAGAACGGGGGGTGAGCAGTTCTTC. Protein product: CSARTGGEQFF.

The CDR3 reads CASSLGTPALDTQYF. CDR3 coding DNA: TGCGCCAGCAGCTTGGGGACTCCGGCCTTAGATACGCAGTATTTT. The chain links TRBV5-1 to TRBJ2-3, with D possibly matching TRBD2 (5 bases). The CDR3 has 15 amino acids. V gave up 0 bases and J gave up 5 bases, with 13 bases separating them. Germline values: CDR1 SGHRS, CDR2 YFSETQ.

This chain connects TRBV25-1 to TRBJ1-1, with 11 bases fitting TRBD1. The length of the CDR3 is 15 residues. Germline V gene data show CDR1 as MGHDK and CDR2 as SYGVNS. V shed 6 bases and J 8 bases; nucleotides not matched to a gene: 11. CDR3 nucleotides: TGTGCCAGCAGGAGAGCCGGGACAGGGGGGACGGAAGCTTTCTTT. Translated: CASRRAGTGGTEAFF.

This clone was seen more than once but under ten times. V usage is TRBV14 and J usage is TRBJ2-1; 9 bases are a match to TRBD2. With 4 bases clipped from V and 4 bases from J, the junction kept 8 bases outside the gene matches. The CDR3 contains 16 residues. CDR1 SGHDN and CDR2 FVKESK come from the germline V gene. In DNA form, the CDR3 reads TGTGCCAGCAGCCTCGTTGGGACTAGCATTTACAATGAGCAGTTCTTC. This sequence encodes CASSLVGTSIYNEQFF. Combining the CDR3 with reference TRBV14 and TRBJ2-1 gives the whole variable domain EAGVTQFPSHSVIEKGQTVTLRCDPISGHDNLYWYRRVMGKEIKFLLHFVKESKQDESGMPNNRFLAERTGGTYSTLKVQPAELEDSGVYFCASSLVGTSIYNEQFFGPGTRLTVL.

This clone turned up a few times. The same CDR3 is also encoded by other DNA sequences in this sample. The rearrangement links TRBV2 to TRBJ2-1, with 14 nucleotides matching TRBD2. The trim removed 4 bases at V and 5 bases at J, leaving 13 bases unmatched. CDR3 length: 19 amino acids. Germline CDR1 and CDR2: SNHLY and FYNNEI. The CDR3 reads CASSVLSGLAGDRNNEQFF. The CDR3 DNA follows: TGTGCCAGCAGTGTCTTGTCGGGACTAGCGGGAGATCGAAACAATGAGCAGTTCTTC.